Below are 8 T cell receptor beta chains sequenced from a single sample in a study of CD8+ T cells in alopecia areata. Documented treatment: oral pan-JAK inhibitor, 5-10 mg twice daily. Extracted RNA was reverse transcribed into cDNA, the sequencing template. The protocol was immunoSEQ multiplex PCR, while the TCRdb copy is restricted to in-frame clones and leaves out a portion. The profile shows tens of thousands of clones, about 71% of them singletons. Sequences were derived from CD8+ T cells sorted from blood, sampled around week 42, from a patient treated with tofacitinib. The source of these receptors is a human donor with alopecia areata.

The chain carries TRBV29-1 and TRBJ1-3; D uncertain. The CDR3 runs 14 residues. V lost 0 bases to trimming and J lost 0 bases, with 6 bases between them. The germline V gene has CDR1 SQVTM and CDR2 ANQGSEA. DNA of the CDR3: TGCAGCGTTGAAGATGGTCTCTCTGGAAACACCATATATTTT. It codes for CSVEDGLSGNTIYF.

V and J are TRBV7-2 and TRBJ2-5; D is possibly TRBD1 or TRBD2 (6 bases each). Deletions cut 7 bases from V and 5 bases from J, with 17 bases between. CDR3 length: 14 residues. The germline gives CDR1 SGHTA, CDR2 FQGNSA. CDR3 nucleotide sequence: TGTGCCAGCATCCTCGGGGGCCTTGAGGAGACCCAGTACTTC. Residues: CASILGGLEETQYF.

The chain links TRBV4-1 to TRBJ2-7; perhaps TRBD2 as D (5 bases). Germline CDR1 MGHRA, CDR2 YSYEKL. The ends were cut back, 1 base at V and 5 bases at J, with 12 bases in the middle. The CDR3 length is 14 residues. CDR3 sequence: CASSQGLASNEQYF. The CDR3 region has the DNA TGCGCCAGCAGCCAAGGGCTAGCTAGTAACGAGCAGTACTTC.

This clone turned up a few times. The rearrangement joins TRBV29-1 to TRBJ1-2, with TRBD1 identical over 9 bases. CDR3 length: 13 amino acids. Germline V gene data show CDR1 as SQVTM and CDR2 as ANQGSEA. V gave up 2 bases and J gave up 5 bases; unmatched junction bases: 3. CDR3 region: CSVEPGTGYGYTF. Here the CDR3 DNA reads TGCAGCGTTGAACCTGGGACAGGGTATGGCTACACCTTC.

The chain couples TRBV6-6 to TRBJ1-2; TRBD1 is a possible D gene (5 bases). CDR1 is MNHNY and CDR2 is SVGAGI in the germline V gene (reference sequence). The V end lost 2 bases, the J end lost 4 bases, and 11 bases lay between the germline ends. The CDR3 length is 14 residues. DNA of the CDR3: TGTGCCAGCAGTTACGGGACGGAGGCCTATGGCTACACCTTC. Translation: CASSYGTEAYGYTF.

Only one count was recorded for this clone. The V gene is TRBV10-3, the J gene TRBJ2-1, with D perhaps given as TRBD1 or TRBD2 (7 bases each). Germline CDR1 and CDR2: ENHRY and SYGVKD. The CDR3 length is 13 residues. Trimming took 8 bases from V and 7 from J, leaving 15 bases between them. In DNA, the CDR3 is TGTGCCATCTCAGGGGGGGGCGGAAATGAGCAGTTCTTC. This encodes CAISGGGGNEQFF.

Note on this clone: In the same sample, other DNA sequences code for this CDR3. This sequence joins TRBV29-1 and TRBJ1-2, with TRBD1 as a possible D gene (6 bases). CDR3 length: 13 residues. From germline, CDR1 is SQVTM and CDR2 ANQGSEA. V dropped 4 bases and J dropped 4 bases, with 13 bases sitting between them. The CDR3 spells CSVAGGQGYGYTF. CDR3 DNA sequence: TGCAGCGTTGCGGGGGGGCAGGGCTATGGCTACACCTTC.

This chain's CDR3 is CSVTGPGTDTQYF. As DNA, the CDR3 is TGCAGCGTTACGGGCCCTGGGACAGATACGCAGTATTTT. The V call is TRBV29-1, the J call TRBJ2-3; no clear D gene. CDR1 is SQVTM, CDR2 ANQGSEA, per germline. Trimming pared 5 bases from V and 3 bases from J, leaving 12 bases between. The CDR3 spans 13 residues.